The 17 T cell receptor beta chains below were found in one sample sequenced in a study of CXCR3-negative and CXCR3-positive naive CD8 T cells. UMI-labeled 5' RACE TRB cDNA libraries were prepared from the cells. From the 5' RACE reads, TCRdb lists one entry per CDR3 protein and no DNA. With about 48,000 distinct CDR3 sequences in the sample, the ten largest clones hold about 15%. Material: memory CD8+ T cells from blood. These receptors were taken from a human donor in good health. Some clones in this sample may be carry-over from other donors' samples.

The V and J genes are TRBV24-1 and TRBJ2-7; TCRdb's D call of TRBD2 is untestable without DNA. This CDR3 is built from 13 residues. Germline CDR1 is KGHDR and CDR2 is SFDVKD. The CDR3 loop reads CATGTSGSYEQYF.

The CDR3 spells CASSEGLAGLSYEQYF. V gene TRBV6-1 combines with J gene TRBJ2-7; the D gene TCRdb calls, TRBD2, cannot be checked with no DNA. CDR3 length: 16 amino acids. Germline assignment: CDR1 MNHNS and CDR2 SASEGT.

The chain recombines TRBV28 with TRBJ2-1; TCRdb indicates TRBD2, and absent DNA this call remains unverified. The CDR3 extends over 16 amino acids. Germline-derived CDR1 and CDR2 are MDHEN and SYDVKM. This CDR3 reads CASSPRTSGIHNEQFF.

CDR3 sequence reads: CASSGGGSGYYEQYF. The chain couples TRBV9 to TRBJ2-7; TCRdb lists TRBD2, though no DNA is available to test this call. Germline V gene sequence: CDR1 SGDLS, CDR2 YYNGEE. This CDR3 has 15 residues.

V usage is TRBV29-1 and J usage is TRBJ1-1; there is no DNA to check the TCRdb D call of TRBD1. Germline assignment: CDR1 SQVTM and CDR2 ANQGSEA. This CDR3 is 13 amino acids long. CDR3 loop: CSGHGQGNTEAFF. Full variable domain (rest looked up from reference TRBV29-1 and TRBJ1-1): SAVISQKPSRDICQRGTSLTIQCQVDSQVTMMFWYRQQPGQSLTLIATANQGSEATYESGFVIDKFPISRPNLTFSTLTVSNMSPEDSSIYLCSGHGQGNTEAFFGQGTRLTVV.

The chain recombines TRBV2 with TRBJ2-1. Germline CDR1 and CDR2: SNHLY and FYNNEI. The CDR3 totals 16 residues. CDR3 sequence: CASSEVGDYSYNEQFF.

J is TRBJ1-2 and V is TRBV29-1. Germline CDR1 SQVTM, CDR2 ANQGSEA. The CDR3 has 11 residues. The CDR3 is CSVEGVDGYTF.

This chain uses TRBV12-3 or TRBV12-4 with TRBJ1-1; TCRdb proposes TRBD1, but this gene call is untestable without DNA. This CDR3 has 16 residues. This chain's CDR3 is CASSLGIQGVMAEAFF.

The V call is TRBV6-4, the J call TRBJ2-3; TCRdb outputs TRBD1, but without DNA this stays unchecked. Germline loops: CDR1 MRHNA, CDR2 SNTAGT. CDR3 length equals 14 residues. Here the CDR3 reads CASRPGGDADTQYF.

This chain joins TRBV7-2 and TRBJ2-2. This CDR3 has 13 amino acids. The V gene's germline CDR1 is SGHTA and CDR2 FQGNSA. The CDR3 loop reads CASSSPNTGELFF.

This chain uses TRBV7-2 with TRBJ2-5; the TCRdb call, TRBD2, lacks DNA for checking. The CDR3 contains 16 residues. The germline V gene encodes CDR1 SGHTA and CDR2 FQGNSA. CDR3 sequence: CASSSLADSVQETQYF. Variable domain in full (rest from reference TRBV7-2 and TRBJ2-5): GAGVSQSPSNKVTEKGKDVELRCDPISGHTALYWYRQSLGQGLEFLIYFQGNSAPDKSGLPSDRFSAERTGGSVSTLTIQRTQQEDSAVYLCASSSLADSVQETQYFGPGTRLLVL.

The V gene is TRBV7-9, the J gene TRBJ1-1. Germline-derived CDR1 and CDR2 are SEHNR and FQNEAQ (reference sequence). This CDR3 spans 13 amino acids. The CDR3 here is CASSFERNTEAFF.

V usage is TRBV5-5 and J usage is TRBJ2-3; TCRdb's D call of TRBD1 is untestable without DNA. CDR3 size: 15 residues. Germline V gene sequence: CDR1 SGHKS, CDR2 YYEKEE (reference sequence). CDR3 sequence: CASSTGRTFPDTQYF.

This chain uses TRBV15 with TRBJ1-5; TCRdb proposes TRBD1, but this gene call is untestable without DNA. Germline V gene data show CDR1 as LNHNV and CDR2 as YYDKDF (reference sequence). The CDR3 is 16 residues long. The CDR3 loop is CATSRSDYRGPEAQHF.

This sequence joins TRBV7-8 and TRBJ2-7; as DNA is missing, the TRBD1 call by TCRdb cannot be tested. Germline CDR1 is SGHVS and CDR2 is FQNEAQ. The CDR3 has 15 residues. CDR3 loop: CASSFRDRVAYEQYF. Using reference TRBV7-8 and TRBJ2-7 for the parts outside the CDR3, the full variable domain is GAGVSQSPRYKVAKRGQDVALRCDPISGHVSLFWYQQALGQGPEFLTYFQNEAQLDKSGLPSDRFFAERPEGSVSTLKIQRTQQEDSAVYLCASSFRDRVAYEQYFGPGTRLTVT.

The CDR3 protein is CSAIPTTPGRSYNEQFF. This chain uses TRBV20-1 with TRBJ2-1. Germline V gives CDR1 DFQATT, CDR2 SNEGSKA (reference sequence). The CDR3 is 17 residues long.

The CDR3 sequence is CASSPRGAPYGYTF. The V gene is TRBV6-2 or TRBV6-3, the J gene TRBJ1-2; TCRdb reports TRBD1, a call that lacks DNA to check it against. CDR3 length equals 14 residues. Germline CDR1 MNHEY, CDR2 SVGEGT.